Below, one TCR beta chain is given with its context. As yet, its antigen is unknown. This sample stems from a study of cytotoxic CD8 clonotypes in ibrutinib-treated CLL. Study results and caveats: Researchers report that baseline clonality outpaced age-matched healthy donors and tracked circulating CD8+ T-cell counts.

Using immunoSEQ multiplex PCR, the repertoire was profiled, and TCRdb retains in-frame clones only, with some absent. The table records about 130,000 clones, about 80% of them present only once. The CDR3 sequence is 19 residues long. CDR1 is MDHEN and CDR2 is SYDVKM in the germline V gene. Trimming took 8 bases from V and 0 from J; bases not matched to a gene: 15. This material consisted of PBMCs, taken after 12 months of ibrutinib treatment. This receptor was identified in a human donor with chronic lymphocytic leukemia. The V and J genes are TRBV28 and TRBJ2-6, with 8 bases aligning to TRBD1. DNA for the CDR3: TGTGCCAGCTTCCAGGGGGCAGGTGTTACTCTCTCTGGGGCCAACGTCCTGACTTTC. This translates into CASFQGAGVTLSGANVLTF.